The following is a T cell receptor beta chain sequence with its context. Its specificity is unknown. The CDR3 is made up of 14 amino acids. Looked up from germline, CDR1 is SNHLY and CDR2 is FYNNEI. Trimming stripped 7 bases from V and 5 bases from J, with 14 bases between. This record belongs to a study of T cells in localized non-small cell lung cancer. Findings and caveats of the study: Detection in adjacent lung was observed for a median 57 of the top 100 tumor clones. Sequencing was restricted to one tumor region; therefore, heterogeneity remains possible. It was uninvolved adjacent lung that showed the highest T cell clonality, exceeding tumor.

The data were produced by immunoSEQ multiplex PCR, yet TCRdb's version contains in-frame clones alone and is incomplete. The sample has about 21,000 clones, over 75% seen once; the top ten hold 15% to 20%. This TCR came from a woman aged 35 to 75 with stage II squamous cell lung carcinoma. The rearrangement links TRBV2 to TRBJ1-4, with D possibly matching TRBD1 (6 bases). The source material was PBMCs, sampled before any cancer treatment. Written as DNA, the CDR3 is TGTGCCAGCATGGGGGCGGGAGGGAATGAAAAACTGTTTTTT. It yields the protein CASMGAGGNEKLFF. Full variable domain (missing parts from reference TRBV2 and TRBJ1-4): EPEVTQTPSHQVTQMGQEVILRCVPISNHLYFYWYRQILGQKVEFLVSFYNNEISEKSEIFDDQFSVERPDGSNFTLKIRSTKLEDSAMYFCASMGAGGNEKLFFGSGTQLSVL.